This record covers a single T cell receptor beta chain. Its target is not known. The sample comes from a study of CD8+ T cells in alopecia areata. Sample treatment: oral pan-JAK inhibitor, 5-10 mg twice daily. Study-wide results and limits: Significant decreases in scalp clonality and expanded CD8+ clones followed tofacitinib treatment.

Per the germline V gene, CDR1 is MGHDK and CDR2 is SYGVNS. This CDR3 is 15 amino acids long. V dropped 7 bases and J dropped 5 bases, with 20 bases sitting between them. After isolation, RNA underwent reverse transcription to generate cDNA as the sequencing template. Sequenced by immunoSEQ multiplex PCR; TCRdb stores in-frame clones only, minus some. The sample has approximately 210,000 clones, roughly two fifths seen once. The source of this sequence is a human donor with alopecia areata. The sample consisted of CD4+ T cells sorted from blood, taken between weeks 36 and 40, from a patient treated with tofacitinib. The J gene is TRBJ2-5, the V gene TRBV25-1; D assignment may be TRBD1 or TRBD2 (5 bases each). CDR3 sequence reads: CASTYPGPGRETQYF. The CDR3 region has the DNA TGTGCCAGCACCTACCCTGGTCCGGGACGGGAGACCCAGTACTTC.